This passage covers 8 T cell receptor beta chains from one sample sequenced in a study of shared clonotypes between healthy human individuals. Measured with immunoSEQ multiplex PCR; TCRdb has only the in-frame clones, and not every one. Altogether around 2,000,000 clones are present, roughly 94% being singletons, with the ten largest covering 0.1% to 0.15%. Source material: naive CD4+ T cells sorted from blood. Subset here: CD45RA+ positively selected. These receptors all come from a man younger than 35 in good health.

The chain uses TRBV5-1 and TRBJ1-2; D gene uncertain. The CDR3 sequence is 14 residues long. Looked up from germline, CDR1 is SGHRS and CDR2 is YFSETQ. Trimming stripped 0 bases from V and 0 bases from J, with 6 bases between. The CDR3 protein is CASSLVAANYGYTF. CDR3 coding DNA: TGCGCCAGCAGCTTGGTTGCAGCTAACTATGGCTACACCTTC.

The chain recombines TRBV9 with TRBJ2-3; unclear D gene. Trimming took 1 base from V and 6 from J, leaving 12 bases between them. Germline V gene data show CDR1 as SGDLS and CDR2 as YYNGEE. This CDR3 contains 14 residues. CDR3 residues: CASSVRMGWDTQYF. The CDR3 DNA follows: TGTGCCAGCAGCGTACGCATGGGGTGGGATACGCAGTATTTT.

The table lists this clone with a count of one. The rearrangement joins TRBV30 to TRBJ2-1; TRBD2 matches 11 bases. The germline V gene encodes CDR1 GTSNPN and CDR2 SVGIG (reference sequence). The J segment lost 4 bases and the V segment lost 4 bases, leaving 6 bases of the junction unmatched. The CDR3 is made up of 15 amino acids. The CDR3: CAWTTGTSGYNEQFF. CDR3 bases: TGTGCCTGGACCACCGGGACTAGCGGTTACAATGAGCAGTTCTTC.

The CDR3 coding sequence is TGTGCCAGCAGTTACTCAGGGTCAGGGGGCTACACCTTC. Its protein is CASSYSGSGGYTF. The chain uses TRBV6-5 and TRBJ1-2; D may be TRBD1 (5 bases). Germline V CDR1 and CDR2: MNHEY, SVGAGI. V lost 0 bases and J lost 8, with 10 bases in between. The CDR3 covers 13 residues.

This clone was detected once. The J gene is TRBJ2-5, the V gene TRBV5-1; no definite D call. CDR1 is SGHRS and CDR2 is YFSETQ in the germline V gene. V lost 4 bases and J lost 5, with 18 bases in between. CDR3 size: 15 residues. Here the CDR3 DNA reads TGCGCCAGCAGCCCGGGCGGCAATTCCAGGGAGACCCAGTACTTC. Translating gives CASSPGGNSRETQYF.

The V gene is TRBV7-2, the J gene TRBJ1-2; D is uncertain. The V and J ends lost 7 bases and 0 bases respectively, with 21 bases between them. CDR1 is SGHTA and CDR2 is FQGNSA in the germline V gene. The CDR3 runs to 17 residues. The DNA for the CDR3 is TGTGCCAGCAAACCGGTTGGCACGACCATAGCTAACTATGGCTACACCTTC. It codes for CASKPVGTTIANYGYTF.

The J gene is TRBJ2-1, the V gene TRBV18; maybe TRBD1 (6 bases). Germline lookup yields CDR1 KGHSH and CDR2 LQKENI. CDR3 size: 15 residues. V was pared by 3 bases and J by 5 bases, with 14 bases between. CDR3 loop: CASSPGATNNNEQFF. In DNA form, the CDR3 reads TGTGCCAGCTCACCGGGGGCGACTAACAACAATGAGCAGTTCTTC.

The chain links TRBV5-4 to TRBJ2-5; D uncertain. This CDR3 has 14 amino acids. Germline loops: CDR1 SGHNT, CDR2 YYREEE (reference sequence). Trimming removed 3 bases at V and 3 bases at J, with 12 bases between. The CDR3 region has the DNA TGTGCCAGCAGCTCCCCTAAGTCTGAAGAGACCCAGTACTTC. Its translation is CASSSPKSEETQYF.